The rows below give T cell receptor beta chains drawn from one sample of a study of graft-versus-host responses after intestinal transplantation. Sequencing was performed with immunoSEQ multiplex PCR; in TCRdb, only in-frame clones are kept and a portion is missing. This table holds approximately 63,000 clones, around 90% found once. Source: ileum tissue, taken less than 400 days after transplant. The receptor set was obtained from a human patient who received an intestinal transplant, so some T cells may come from the graft donor. Each CDR3 is given with its conserved first and last residue. The D gene is left open where the match is weak. Not all rows give a size; the values are once, few, many and, for expanded clones, a class.

d_gene	v_gene	j_gene	abundance	CDR3nt	CDR3aa
TRBD1	TRBV4-1	TRBJ1-1	.	TGCGCCAGCAGCCCAATAGGACAGGGTTCCGACACTGAAGCTTTCTTT	CASSPIGQGSDTEAFF
TRBD2	TRBV27	TRBJ2-7	.	TGTGCCAGCAGCCAGGCCAGCGGGGGTTCCTACGAGCAGTACTTC	CASSQASGGSYEQYF
.	TRBV2	TRBJ1-5	.	TGTGCCAGCAGTGGGGACAACTATAATCAGCCCCAGCATTTT	CASSGDNYNQPQHF
.	TRBV7-9	TRBJ1-1	.	TGTGCCAGCAGACAAAGCTGGGGAAAGGGACCCCAAATGAACACTGAAGCTTTCTTT	CASRQSWGKGPQMNTEAFF
TRBD1	TRBV9	TRBJ1-6	.	TGTGCCAGCAGCGCGATCCGGGACAGGAGTAATTCACCCCTCCACTTT	CASSAIRDRSNSPLHF
TRBD2	TRBV29-1	TRBJ2-7	.	TGCAGCGTCGCCGGACTAGCGGGAGGGTCCTACGAGCAGTACTTC	CSVAGLAGGSYEQYF
TRBD2	TRBV7-9	TRBJ2-1	.	TGTGCCAGCAGCTTAGTGGCGGGGGGGCCATCCTACAATGAGCAGTTCTTC	CASSLVAGGPSYNEQFF
.	TRBV5-1	TRBJ1-5	.	TGCGCCAGCAGCTTTGGACAGAGCAATCAGCCCCAGCATTTT	CASSFGQSNQPQHF
TRBD1	TRBV28	TRBJ1-5	.	TGTGCCAGCAGTCCCGACAGGGCGAATCAGCCCCAGCATTTT	CASSPDRANQPQHF
.	TRBV6-5	TRBJ2-5	.	TGTGCCAGCAGTTACTCGGTGAATTTTCAAGAGACCCAGTACTTC	CASSYSVNFQETQYF
TRBD1	TRBV28	TRBJ1-3	.	TGTGCCAGCAGACCGCCGACAGGGCACTCTGGAAACACCATATATTTT	CASRPPTGHSGNTIYF
.	TRBV28	TRBJ2-3	once	TGTGCCAGCAGTTCCCCGGACACTTTCAAGGGGGCAGATACGCAGTATTTT	CASSSPDTFKGADTQYF
.	TRBV4-1	TRBJ1-4	few	TGCGCCAGCAGCCAGAGGGATGAAAAACTGTTTTTT	CASSQRDEKLFF
TRBD1	TRBV4-1	TRBJ1-2	.	TGCGCCAGCAGCCAAGCTAACCCTCGACAGGGAGGGAACTATGGCTACACCTTC	CASSQANPRQGGNYGYTF
.	TRBV14	TRBJ2-7	.	TGTGCCAGCAGCCAAGTCCCAGGGGGGCCCTACGAGCAGTACTTC	CASSQVPGGPYEQYF
.	TRBV27	TRBJ2-3	.	TGTGCCAGCAGCCTGGGGGGAACAGATACGCAGTATTTT	CASSLGGTDTQYF
.	TRBV28	TRBJ1-5	.	TGTGCCAGCAGTGACCGATTTAAAATTAATCAGCCCCAGCATTTT	CASSDRFKINQPQHF
.	TRBV5-3	TRBJ2-1	.	TGTGCCAGAAGCTCCTCGCTAGCGTGGTCCTTCTATGAGCAGTTCTTC	CARSSSLAWSFYEQFF
TRBD2	TRBV13	TRBJ2-1	.	TGTGCCAGCGCGACTAGCGGGGCCGACAATGAGCAGTTCTTC	CASATSGADNEQFF
.	TRBV13	TRBJ1-1	.	TGTGCCAGCACCATGGAGGGGGGGATCTTGAACACTGAAGCTTTCTTT	CASTMEGGILNTEAFF
.	TRBV6-1	TRBJ1-6	once	TGTGCCAGCAGTTCCACGGGGGGAGATAATTCACCCCTCCACTTT	CASSSTGGDNSPLHF
.	TRBV28	TRBJ1-1	once	TGTGCCACCAGCCAAGAGGGGGGGCGGGTGAACACTGAAGCTTTCTTT	CATSQEGGRVNTEAFF
.	TRBV10-3	TRBJ2-7	.	TGTGCCATCAACACCGGCAACGAGCAGTACTTC	CAINTGNEQYF
TRBD1	TRBV4-2	TRBJ2-7	.	TGTGCCAGCAGCGTCTGGGACAGGGTCGGCGAGCAGTACTTC	CASSVWDRVGEQYF
.	TRBV19	TRBJ1-2	.	TGTGCCAGTAGAAATCGAGCCTCTAACTATGGCTACACCTTC	CASRNRASNYGYTF
.	TRBV6-5	TRBJ2-7	.	TGTGCCAGCACCGGGCGATCCCACGAGCAGTACTTC	CASTGRSHEQYF
.	TRBV6-5	TRBJ2-5	.	TGTGCCAGCAGTTACGGGGTTCGGGAGACCCAGTACTTC	CASSYGVRETQYF
.	TRBV5-1	TRBJ2-7	.	TGCGCCAGCAGCTTCTTGACAGGTACCTATTACGAGCAGTACTTC	CASSFLTGTYYEQYF
.	TRBV7-3	TRBJ2-7	.	TGTGCCAGCAGCTTAACGGGAGCAACAGGCGAGCAGTACTTC	CASSLTGATGEQYF
TRBD2	TRBV27	TRBJ2-1	once	TGTGCCAGCAGTCCACCTGACCCCACGGGACTAGCGGTTCCCAACGAGCAGTTCTTC	CASSPPDPTGLAVPNEQFF
TRBD2	TRBV12-5	TRBJ2-3	.	TGTGCTAGTGGTTATTATAGCGGGAGGGCAAGCACAGATACGCAGTATTTT	CASGYYSGRASTDTQYF
TRBD1	TRBV27	TRBJ2-1	.	TGTGCCAGCAGTTTTTTGGACAGGGGGCTTTCCTACAATGAGCAGTTCTTC	CASSFLDRGLSYNEQFF
.	TRBV6-5	TRBJ1-1	.	TGTGCCAGCAGTTATCAGGGAAACACTGAAGCTTTCTTT	CASSYQGNTEAFF
TRBD2	TRBV6-6	TRBJ2-7	few	TGTGCCAGCAGTTCCCAGGGACTAATATACGAGCAGTACTTC	CASSSQGLIYEQYF
.	TRBV6-5	TRBJ2-7	.	TGTGCCAGCAGGGAGGGGACCCTTCAGTCCGAGCAGTACTTC	CASREGTLQSEQYF
TRBD1	TRBV5-1	TRBJ2-7	.	TGCGCCAGCAGCTCGTCCGGGACAGCCTACGAGCAGTACTTC	CASSSSGTAYEQYF
.	TRBV27	TRBJ2-3	.	TGTGCCAGCAGTTTATTCCCACCCGGGGGCGCTTTCATATATACGCAGTATTTT	CASSLFPPGGAFIYTQYF
TRBD2	TRBV5-1	TRBJ2-1	.	TGCGCCAGCAGCTTGGGGTCCCCGGGCGCGGGAGGACCAAAGAGCTCCTACAATGAGCAGTTCTTC	CASSLGSPGAGGPKSSYNEQFF
.	TRBV6-5	TRBJ2-3	.	TGTGCCAGCAGTTTGGCCAGACGCACAGATACGCAGTATTTT	CASSLARRTDTQYF
.	TRBV6-6	TRBJ2-6	few	TGTGCCAGCAGTTATCCCCAAGGGGCCAACGTCCTGACTTTC	CASSYPQGANVLTF
TRBD2	TRBV2	TRBJ2-5	.	TGTGCCAGCAGGGTTATAGCGGGGGGGTTCCAAGAGACCCAGTACTTC	CASRVIAGGFQETQYF
.	TRBV19	TRBJ1-1	.	TGTGCCAGTAGCTGGACAGTGGAGAACACTGAAGCTTTCTTT	CASSWTVENTEAFF
.	TRBV18	TRBJ2-7	.	TGTGCCAGCTCATCGGACACGGTGTACGAGCAGTACTTC	CASSSDTVYEQYF
TRBD2	TRBV27	TRBJ2-7	.	TGTGCCAGCAGTTTATCCTTAAGCGGGAACAACGAGCAGTACTTC	CASSLSLSGNNEQYF
.	TRBV5-1	TRBJ2-7	once	TGCGCCAGCAGAGGTCGAGGGAAGCACGAGCAGCACTTC	CASRGRGKHEQHF
TRBD1	TRBV5-1	TRBJ2-7	.	TGCGCCAGCAGCACCTGGGACAGGGGGAGCTCCTACGAGCAGTACTTC	CASSTWDRGSSYEQYF
.	TRBV6-6	TRBJ1-5	.	TGTGCCAGCAACAGGGAGGATCAGCCCCAGCATTTT	CASNREDQPQHF
.	TRBV28	TRBJ1-2	.	TGTGCCAGCAGTTACGGACAGTCCTATGGCTACACCTTC	CASSYGQSYGYTF
.	TRBV10-3	TRBJ2-1	.	TGTGCCATCAGTAAGAAAGCGGGCCTGGGGTTGAATGAGCAGTTCTTC	CAISKKAGLGLNEQFF
TRBD2	TRBV27	TRBJ2-7	.	TGTGCCAGCAGTTTATGGCCTAGCGGGAGGGACGAGCAGTACTTC	CASSLWPSGRDEQYF
TRBD1	TRBV5-1	TRBJ2-7	once	TGCGCCAGCAGCTTGGTGCAGGGGGAATACGAGCAGTACTTC	CASSLVQGEYEQYF
.	TRBV4-1	TRBJ2-7	.	TGCGCCAGCAGCCAATCAACTTCCTACTCCTACGAGCAGTACTTC	CASSQSTSYSYEQYF
.	TRBV6-5	TRBJ2-7	.	TGTGCCAGCAGTTACTCGTACGAGCGCTCCTACGAGCAGTACTTC	CASSYSYERSYEQYF
.	TRBV4-3	TRBJ2-6	.	TGCGCCAGCAGCCAAGATCTTGGCTCTGGGGCCAACGTCCTGACTTTC	CASSQDLGSGANVLTF
TRBD1	TRBV19	TRBJ2-5	.	TGTGCCAGTAGTATGGACAGGATAGGGCAAGAGACCCAGTACTTC	CASSMDRIGQETQYF
.	TRBV6-6	TRBJ2-5	.	TGTGCCAGCACCTTAACAGGGAAACAAGAGACCCAGTACTTC	CASTLTGKQETQYF
TRBD1	TRBV13	TRBJ2-7	once	TGTGCCAGCAGCTCGACAGGGGAGGTCTACGAGCAGTACTTC	CASSSTGEVYEQYF
.	TRBV6-5	TRBJ1-1	.	TGTGCCAGCAGTTACTCCGGGGGCGCGGGAACTGAAGCTTTCTTT	CASSYSGGAGTEAFF
TRBD2	TRBV2	TRBJ2-1	.	TGTGCCAGCGACCCTGGACTAGCGGGGGAGAGTGAGCAGTTCTTC	CASDPGLAGESEQFF